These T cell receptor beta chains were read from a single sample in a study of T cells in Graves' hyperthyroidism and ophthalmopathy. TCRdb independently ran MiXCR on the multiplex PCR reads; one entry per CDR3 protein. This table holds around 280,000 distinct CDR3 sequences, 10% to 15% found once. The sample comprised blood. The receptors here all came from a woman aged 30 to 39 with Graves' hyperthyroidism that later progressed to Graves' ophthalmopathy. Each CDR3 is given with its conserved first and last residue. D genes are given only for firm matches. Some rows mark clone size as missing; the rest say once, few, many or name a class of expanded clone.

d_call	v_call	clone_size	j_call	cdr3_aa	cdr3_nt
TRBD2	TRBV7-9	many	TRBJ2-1	CASRETSNDEQFF	TGTGCCAGCAGAGAGACTAGCAACGATGAGCAGTTCTTC
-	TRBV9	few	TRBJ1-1	CASSVASRGTEAFF	TGTGCCAGCAGCGTAGCCTCCAGGGGCACTGAAGCTTTCTTT
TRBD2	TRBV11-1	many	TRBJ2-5	CASSRGTSGASQTQYF	TGTGCCAGCAGCAGGGGGACTAGCGGGGCCTCCCAGACCCAGTACTTC
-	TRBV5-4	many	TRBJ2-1	CASSLSQNEQFF	TGTGCCAGCAGCTTATCCCAAAATGAGCAGTTCTTC
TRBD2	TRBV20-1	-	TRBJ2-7	CSAPTSYGYEQYF	TGCAGTGCTCCGACTAGCTATGGCTACGAGCAGTACTTC
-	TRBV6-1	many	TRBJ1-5	CASSEMEHYSNQPQHF	TGTGCCAGCAGTGAAATGGAGCACTATAGCAATCAGCCCCAGCATTTT
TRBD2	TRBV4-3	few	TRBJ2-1	CASSQDRSSGIYNEQFF	TGCGCCAGCAGCCAAGATAGGTCCAGCGGGATCTACAATGAGCAGTTCTTC
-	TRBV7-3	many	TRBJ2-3	CASSLRLDTDTQYF	TGTGCCAGCAGCTTAAGGCTAGACACAGATACGCAGTATTTT
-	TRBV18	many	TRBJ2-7	CASSPGKNEQYF	TGTGCCAGCTCACCGGGGAAGAACGAGCAGTACTTC
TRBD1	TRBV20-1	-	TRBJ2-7	CSAGTGGGEQYF	TGCAGTGCTGGGACAGGGGGCGGCGAGCAGTACTTC
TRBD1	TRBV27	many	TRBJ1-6	CASSEVDRADSPLHF	TGTGCCAGCAGTGAGGTCGACAGGGCGGATTCACCCCTCCACTTT
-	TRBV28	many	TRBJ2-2	CASSPTGLLSGELFF	TGTGCCAGCAGCCCAACCGGGCTCCTATCCGGGGAGCTGTTTTTT
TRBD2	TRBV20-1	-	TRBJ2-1	CSARTGTSLNEQFF	TGCAGTGCTAGGACCGGGACTAGTCTCAATGAGCAGTTCTTC
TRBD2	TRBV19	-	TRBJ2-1	CASSPSSGRDTYNEQFF	TGTGCCAGTAGTCCGTCTAGCGGGAGAGACACCTACAATGAGCAGTTCTTC
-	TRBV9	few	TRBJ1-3	CASSVSGSPSGNTIYF	TGTGCCAGCAGCGTATCGGGAAGCCCCAGTGGAAACACCATATATTTT
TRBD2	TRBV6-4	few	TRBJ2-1	CASSLAGGENEQFF	TGTGCCAGCAGTCTAGCGGGAGGTGAAAATGAGCAGTTCTTC
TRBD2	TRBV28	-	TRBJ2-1	CASSKAGGISYNEQFF	TGTGCCAGCAGTAAAGCGGGGGGGATCTCCTACAATGAGCAGTTCTTC
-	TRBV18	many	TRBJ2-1	CASSPDGEQFF	TGTGCCAGCTCGCCGGATGGGGAGCAGTTCTTC
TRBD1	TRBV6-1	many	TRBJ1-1	CASSYSDRMGTEAFF	TGTGCCAGCAGTTATTCGGACAGGATGGGCACTGAAGCTTTCTTT
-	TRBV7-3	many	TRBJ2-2	CASRQALGGGELFF	TGTGCCAGCAGACAAGCGTTGGGCGGCGGGGAGCTGTTTTTT
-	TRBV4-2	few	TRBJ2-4	CASSQDPIDGVLGAKNIQYF	TGTGCCAGCAGCCAAGATCCGATTGATGGTGTGCTGGGGGCCAAAAACATTCAGTACTTC
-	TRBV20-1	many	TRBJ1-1	CSARNHENTEAFF	TGCAGTGCTAGAAACCACGAGAACACTGAAGCTTTCTTT
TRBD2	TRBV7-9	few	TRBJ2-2	CASSSEGLAQNTGELFF	TGTGCCAGCAGCTCTGAAGGACTAGCGCAGAACACCGGGGAGCTGTTTTTT
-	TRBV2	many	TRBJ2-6	CASRKVGGSGANVLTF	TGTGCCAGCAGAAAGGTGGGGGGCTCTGGGGCCAACGTCCTGACTTTC
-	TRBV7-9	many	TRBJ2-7	CASSLAHEQYF	TGTGCCAGCAGCTTAGCCCACGAGCAGTACTTC
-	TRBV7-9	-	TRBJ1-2	CASSVANYGYTF	TGTGCCAGCAGCGTGGCCAATTATGGCTACACCTTC
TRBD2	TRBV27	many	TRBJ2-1	CASSFDSGSDEQFF	TGTGCCAGCAGTTTCGACAGCGGGAGCGATGAGCAGTTCTTC
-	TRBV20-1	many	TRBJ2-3	CSAPQVRDTQYF	TGCAGTGCTCCCCAAGTCAGGGATACGCAGTATTTT
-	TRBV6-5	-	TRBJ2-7	CASGSDYEQYF	TGTGCCAGCGGTTCAGATTACGAGCAGTACTTC
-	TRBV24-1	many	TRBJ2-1	CATSDMTAEQFF	TGTGCCACCAGTGACATGACGGCTGAGCAGTTCTTC
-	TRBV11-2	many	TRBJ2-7	CASSLVASEYYEQYF	TGTGCCAGCAGCTTAGTTGCTAGCGAGTATTACGAGCAGTACTTC
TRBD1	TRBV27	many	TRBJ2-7	CASSPDRRSYEQYF	TGTGCCAGCAGCCCGGACAGGCGTTCCTACGAGCAGTACTTC
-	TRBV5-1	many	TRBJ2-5	CASSLAGTGARQETQYF	TGCGCCAGCAGCTTGGCCGGGACGGGAGCTCGGCAAGAGACCCAGTACTTC
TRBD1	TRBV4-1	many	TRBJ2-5	CASSQGRSGTGEETQYF	TGCGCCAGCAGCCAAGGCCGGTCTGGGACAGGGGAAGAGACCCAGTACTTC
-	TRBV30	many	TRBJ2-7	CAWRRTAYEQYF	TGTGCCTGGAGGCGGACAGCTTACGAGCAGTACTTC
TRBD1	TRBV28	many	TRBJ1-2	CASRLTGGYGYTF	TGTGCCAGCAGATTAACAGGGGGCTATGGCTACACCTTC
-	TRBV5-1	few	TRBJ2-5	CASSQIGPGGETQYF	TGCGCCAGCAGCCAAATTGGCCCCGGGGGTGAGACCCAGTACTTC
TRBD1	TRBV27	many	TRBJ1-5	CASSAQGDQPQHF	TGTGCCAGCAGTGCACAGGGGGATCAGCCCCAGCATTTT
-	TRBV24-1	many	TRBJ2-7	CATRGAGSHEQYF	TGTGCCACCCGAGGCGCCGGGAGCCACGAGCAGTACTTC
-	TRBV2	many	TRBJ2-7	CASSDSGFWVHEQYF	TGTGCCAGCAGTGATTCGGGATTTTGGGTCCACGAGCAGTACTTC
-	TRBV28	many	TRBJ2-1	CASSSGYEQFF	TGTGCCAGCAGTTCTGGTTATGAGCAGTTCTTC
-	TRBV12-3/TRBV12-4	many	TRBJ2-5	CASSLVQGETQYF	TGTGCCAGCAGTTTGGTACAGGGAGAGACCCAGTACTTC
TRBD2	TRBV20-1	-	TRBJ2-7	CSAGPMGLAGGTYEQYF	TGCAGTGCTGGCCCCATGGGACTAGCGGGAGGGACCTACGAGCAGTACTTC
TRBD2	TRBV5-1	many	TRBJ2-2	CASSFGLAGGELFF	TGCGCCAGCAGCTTCGGACTAGCGGGAGGGGAGCTGTTTTTT
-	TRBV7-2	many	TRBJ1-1	CASSRNPGQGVAEAFF	TGTGCCAGCAGCAGGAATCCGGGACAAGGAGTTGCTGAAGCTTTCTTT
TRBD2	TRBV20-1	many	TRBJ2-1	CSAKSGTSGSTNEQFF	TGCAGTGCTAAGAGCGGGACTAGCGGGAGCACGAATGAGCAGTTCTTC
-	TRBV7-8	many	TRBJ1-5	CASSFTGFTHSNQPQHF	TGTGCCAGCAGTTTCACAGGGTTTACTCATAGCAATCAGCCCCAGCATTTT
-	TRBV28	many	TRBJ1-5	CASSLSQPQHF	TGTGCCAGCAGTTTAAGTCAGCCCCAGCATTTT
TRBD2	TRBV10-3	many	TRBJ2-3	CAIGGGRLAGATDTQYF	TGTGCCATCGGGGGAGGGCGACTAGCGGGAGCGACAGATACGCAGTATTTT
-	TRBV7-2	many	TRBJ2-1	CASSLGAGDTYNEQFF	TGTGCCAGCAGCTTAGGGGCAGGAGACACCTACAATGAGCAGTTCTTC
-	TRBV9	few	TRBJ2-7	CASSVVAHQAYEQYF	TGTGCCAGCAGCGTTGTGGCCCACCAAGCCTACGAGCAGTACTTC
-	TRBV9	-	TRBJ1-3	CASSVATWGNGNTIYF	TGTGCCAGCAGCGTAGCTACGTGGGGGAATGGAAACACCATATATTTT
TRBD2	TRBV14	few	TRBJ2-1	CASSQDRLAGVGEQFF	TGTGCCAGCAGCCAAGATAGGCTAGCGGGAGTAGGTGAGCAGTTCTTC
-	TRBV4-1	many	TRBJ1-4	CASEPGAGEKLFF	TGCGCCAGTGAGCCAGGGGCCGGCGAAAAACTGTTTTTT
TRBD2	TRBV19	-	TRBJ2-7	CASSTTGTKGYEQYF	TGTGCCAGTAGTACCACCGGGACTAAGGGCTACGAGCAGTACTTC